These 18 T cell receptor beta chains share one sample of origin, sequenced in a study of identical twins (dated by TCRdb to 2016 to 2017). Library creation used 5' RACE. Sequencing was performed on an Illumina HiSeq 2000. In-frame beta chains were kept once TCRdb had trimmed the public reads at Q25 with fastp and called clones with MiXCR. All rows with the same CDR3 protein become a single entry with the most common DNA and genes. For this sample there are about 900,000 distinct CDR3 sequences; more than 9% appear just once. Together, the top ten hold 1.5% to 2% of the sample. These data were also reused for a study on yellow fever vaccine responses in identical twins.

Sequencing was performed on PBMCs. These receptors were obtained from a woman aged 18-29 years in good health.

This sequence joins TRBV18 and TRBJ2-7; no clear D gene. This CDR3 contains 13 residues. V was trimmed by 3 bases and J by 3 bases, leaving 9 bases between them. Germline loops: CDR1 KGHSH, CDR2 LQKENI. CDR3 sequence: CASSPESNYEQYV. The CDR3 bases are TGTGCCAGCTCACCCGAGAGTAACTACGAGCAGTACGTC.

This chain connects TRBV7-8 to TRBJ2-7, with D perhaps TRBD1 or TRBD2 (5 bases each). The CDR3 is 14 residues long. The germline V gene encodes CDR1 SGHVS and CDR2 FQNEAQ. V gave up 3 bases and J gave up 3 bases, with 12 bases separating them. CDR3 loop: CASSFLAQGYEQYF. CDR3 nucleotides: TGTGCCAGCAGCTTTCTAGCTCAGGGCTACGAGCAGTACTTC.

In this sample, this clonotype turned up a few times. This chain uses TRBV6-1 with TRBJ2-7, with D tentatively TRBD1 (6 bases). Per germline, CDR1 MNHNS and CDR2 SASEGT. With 6 bases removed from V and 4 bases from J, the gap between germline ends came to 19 bases. This CDR3 is built from 15 residues. The CDR3 coding sequence is TGTGCCAGCAGGTCAGCTCGGGCAGGGGAATACGAGCAGTACTTC. It codes for CASRSARAGEYEQYF.

The V call is TRBV7-2, the J call TRBJ2-7; no reliable D call. V dropped 9 bases and J dropped 2 bases, with 23 bases sitting between them. Germline V gives CDR1 SGHTA, CDR2 FQGNSA. The CDR3 covers 16 residues. CDR3 in amino acids: CASSRSPPKTPYEQYV. The CDR3 region has the DNA TGTGCCAGTTCCCGGTCCCCACCTAAAACCCCCTACGAGCAGTACGTC.

The chain joins TRBV24-1 to TRBJ2-3; the match to TRBD2 covers 12 bases. Germline V lookup: CDR1 KGHDR, CDR2 SFDVKD. V gave up 4 bases and J gave up 5 bases; unmatched junction bases: 6. The CDR3 has 16 residues. CDR3 sequence reads: CATSDLAGGLEDTQYF. CDR3 DNA: TGTGCCACCAGTGACCTAGCGGGGGGGCTTGAAGATACGCAGTATTTT.

This clonotype was found many times. The chain employs TRBV5-1 and TRBJ1-1; D is unclear. Looked up from germline, CDR1 is SGHRS and CDR2 is YFSETQ. The CDR3 covers 13 residues. V was trimmed by 2 bases and J by 1 base, leaving 6 bases between them. The CDR3 region has the DNA TGCGCCAGCAGCTTCCGCGCGAACACTGAAGCTTTCTTT. Translation: CASSFRANTEAFF.

V gene TRBV24-1 combines with J gene TRBJ2-7; D perhaps matches TRBD1 (6 bases). This CDR3 comprises 15 residues. The ends were cut back, 2 bases at V and 1 base at J, with 11 bases in the middle. CDR1 is KGHDR and CDR2 is SFDVKD in the germline V gene. CDR3 DNA: TGTGCCACCAGTGATTATGGCAGGGGATCCTACGAGCAGTACTTC. Translation gives CATSDYGRGSYEQYF.

The sample holds a few counts of this clonotype. The chain joins TRBV28 to TRBJ2-7; TRBD1 aligns across 8 bases. V dropped 5 bases and J dropped 5; count of bases not matched to a gene: 8. The CDR3 totals 14 residues. Germline-derived CDR1 and CDR2 are MDHEN and SYDVKM. CDR3 nucleotide sequence: TGTGCCAGCAGTCCTCCCCCGGACAGGGACGAGCAGTACGTC. Amino acid sequence: CASSPPPDRDEQYV.

This clonotype came up many times. The rearrangement links TRBV2 to TRBJ1-1; perhaps TRBD1 as D (5 bases). This CDR3 spans 13 amino acids. The germline gives CDR1 SNHLY, CDR2 FYNNEI. V dropped 3 bases and J dropped 6 bases, with 11 bases sitting between them. The CDR3 region has the DNA TGTGCCAGCAGTGATCGGGCAGGGCCTGAAGCTTTCTTT. This translates into CASSDRAGPEAFF. The full variable domain, its missing parts supplied by reference TRBV2 and TRBJ1-1, is EPEVTQTPSHQVTQMGQEVILRCVPISNHLYFYWYRQILGQKVEFLVSFYNNEISEKSEIFDDQFSVERPDGSNFTLKIRSTKLEDSAMYFCASSDRAGPEAFFGQGTRLTVV.

The chain couples TRBV7-9 to TRBJ2-7; 7 nucleotides align to TRBD2. Germline CDR1 SEHNR, CDR2 FQNEAQ (reference sequence). J was trimmed by 4 bases and V by 5 bases; bases with no gene match: 14. CDR3 length: 16 residues. The CDR3 region is CASSTGLAGDLYEQYF. The CDR3 coding sequence is TGTGCCAGCAGCACGGGTTTGGCGGGAGATTTGTACGAGCAGTACTTC.

V gene TRBV20-1 combines with J gene TRBJ2-3, with TRBD2 identical over 9 bases. Germline V CDR1 and CDR2: DFQATT, SNEGSKA (reference sequence). The CDR3 covers 14 residues. The junction had 4 bases not matched to a gene; V was cut back by 6 bases and J by 0 bases. The DNA for the CDR3 is TGCAGTGCGTTTGCGGGAGGGAGCACAGATACGCAGTATTTT. Its protein is CSAFAGGSTDTQYF.

The chain recombines TRBV23-1 with TRBJ2-7; the match to TRBD2 covers 8 bases. TRBV23-1 is an ORF; its function is uncertain. The CDR3 loop spans 15 amino acids. After removal of 0 bases from V and 5 bases from J, the junction contained 6 bases not matched to a gene. Written as DNA, the CDR3 is TGCGCCAGCAGTCAATCTAGCGGGATGGGGAACGAGCAGTACTTC. This encodes CASSQSSGMGNEQYF.

The gene calls are TRBV7-2 and TRBJ2-5, with D possibly being TRBD2 (6 bases). CDR1 and CDR2 from the germline V gene are SGHTA and FQGNSA. The CDR3 extends over 15 amino acids. Deletions cut 5 bases from V and 5 bases from J, with 18 bases between. CDR3 sequence (DNA): TGTGCCAGCAGCACACGATCGCGGGACGGGGAGACCCAGTACTTC. This sequence encodes CASSTRSRDGETQYF. The whole variable domain, filled in from reference TRBV7-2 and TRBJ2-5, reads GAGVSQSPSNKVTEKGKDVELRCDPISGHTALYWYRQSLGQGLEFLIYFQGNSAPDKSGLPSDRFSAERTGGSVSTLTIQRTQQEDSAVYLCASSTRSRDGETQYFGPGTRLLVL.

This clonotype has only a few counts. The V gene is TRBV27, the J gene TRBJ2-7; 9 bases align to TRBD2. CDR1 and CDR2 (germline): MNHEY, SMNVEV (reference sequence). The CDR3 length is 18 residues. Trimming at V came to 6 bases and at J to 13 bases, leaving 28 bases not matched to a gene. In nucleotides, the CDR3 is TGTGCCAGCAGCCCCGCCGCGGCTAGCGGGAAGGTGGTGCAATACATATACTTC. Translating gives CASSPAAASGKVVQYIYF.

This clonotype was counted at least ten times. The rearrangement uses TRBV12-3 or TRBV12-4 and TRBJ1-1; D ambiguous. With 1 base removed from V and 2 bases from J, the gap between germline ends came to 8 bases. CDR3 size: 14 residues. The CDR3 loop reads CASSLGLTNTEAFF. For the CDR3, the DNA is TGTGCCAGCAGTTTAGGGCTGACTAACACTGAAGCTTTCTTT.

This clonotype has just a few counts. The chain's CDR3 is CASSTPAGGYGGQPQHF. The CDR3 DNA follows: TGTGCCAGCAGTACCCCGGCAGGGGGCTATGGTGGTCAGCCCCAGCATTTT. The V and J genes are TRBV28 and TRBJ1-5, with 8 bases lining up with TRBD1. The germline gives CDR1 MDHEN, CDR2 SYDVKM. V dropped 5 bases and J dropped 6; count of bases not matched to a gene: 15. The CDR3 length is 17 residues. The variable domain in full, completed from reference TRBV28 and TRBJ1-5, reads DVKVTQSSRYLVKRTGEKVFLECVQDMDHENMFWYRQDPGLGLRLIYFSYDVKMKEKGDIPEGYSVSREKKERFSLILESASTNQTSMYLCASSTPAGGYGGQPQHFGDGTRLSIL.

This clonotype showed up just once. The gene calls are TRBV11-3 and TRBJ2-2; D call uncertain. In germline, CDR1 is SGHNT, CDR2 YENEEA. The CDR3 length is 13 residues. V was cut by 3 bases and J by 8 bases, with 10 bases left in between. CDR3 protein: CASSFLVLGELFF. Here the CDR3 DNA reads TGTGCCAGCAGCTTTTTGGTCTTGGGGGAGCTGTTTTTT.

This clonotype was observed a handful of times. The chain carries TRBV2 and TRBJ2-1; a weak D match, TRBD2 (5 bases). Germline CDR1 and CDR2: SNHLY and FYNNEI. The CDR3 covers 11 residues. Between the trimmed V and J ends, which lost 2 bases and 16 bases, there was a span of 12 bases. CDR3 region: CASSESGSYFF. DNA for the CDR3: TGTGCCAGCAGTGAATCGGGGTCCTATTTCTTC.